The T cell receptor (beta chain) under discussion was sequenced for a study of T cell changes during pregnancy in multiple sclerosis. Profiling relied on immunoSEQ multiplex PCR, and the TCRdb table lists in-frame clones only, not all of them. The repertoire holds more than 14,000 clones, with around 86% as singletons. The V segment lost 5 bases and the J segment 3 bases; nucleotides outside the gene matches: 6. Germline loops: CDR1 MNHEY, CDR2 SMNVEV (reference sequence). The CDR3 is 14 amino acids. V usage is TRBV27 and J usage is TRBJ2-7; 8 nucleotides match TRBD1. This sequence originates from a female donor with multiple sclerosis, enrolled in a pregnancy study. Sequences were derived from CD8+ T cells from peripheral blood mononuclear cells, sampled in the first trimester of pregnancy. CDR3 amino acids: CASSPGQVNYEQYF. DNA of the CDR3: TGTGCCAGCAGTCCGGGACAGGTTAACTACGAGCAGTACTTC.